This is a list of T cell receptor beta chains from one sample in a study of vaccination and CD4 T cells after COVID-19. TCRdb passed the PCR reads through MiXCR, listing each CDR3 protein once. Of thousands of distinct CDR3 sequences in the sample, roughly 40% were seen once. For these receptors, no antigen is known. Material for sequencing was CD4+ T cells from blood, cultured in vitro. The receptors stem from a human donor who had recovered from COVID-19. The CDR3 runs from the conserved cysteine through the conserved F or W. A D gene is named only where the DNA matches it firmly. Clone sizes are given selectively: once, few, many, or a class where the clone is expanded.

J,V,D,size,CDR3,DNA
TRBJ2-3,TRBV24-1,TRBD1,-,CATSDLPTPGGLGDTQYF,TGTGCCACCAGTGATTTGCCGACCCCAGGGGGCCTTGGAGATACGCAGTATTTT
TRBJ1-2,TRBV19,-,-,CASSTTPSKGYGYTF,TGTGCCAGTAGTACGACACCCTCCAAGGGCTATGGCTACACCTTC
TRBJ1-2,TRBV19,TRBD1,few,CASSIDRGGYTF,TGTGCCAGTAGTATCGACAGGGGTGGCTACACCTTC
TRBJ1-4,TRBV6-1,-,-,CASSLQGRYATNEKLFF,TGTGCCAGCAGTCTCCAGGGTCGTTACGCAACTAATGAAAAACTGTTTTTT
TRBJ1-2,TRBV7-2,-,hyperexpanded,CASSLVPGNSYGYTF,TGTGCCAGCAGCTTAGTACCAGGGAACTCCTATGGCTACACCTTC
TRBJ2-7,TRBV19,-,-,CASSVLPGTRNVYEQYF,TGTGCCAGTAGTGTACTCCCCGGGACCCGGAACGTCTACGAGCAGTACTTC
TRBJ2-3,TRBV5-1,-,few,CASSLDPGTPIETQYF,TGCGCCAGCAGCCTAGATCCCGGGACACCCATCGAGACGCAGTATTTT
TRBJ1-1,TRBV2,-,-,CASSVEGGGTEAFF,TGTGCCAGCAGTGTTGAAGGGGGGGGGACTGAAGCTTTCTTT
TRBJ2-7,TRBV12-3/TRBV12-4,-,-,CASSLSSLLYEQYF,TGTGCCAGCAGTTTGTCCAGTCTCCTCTACGAGCAGTACTTC
TRBJ1-3,TRBV4-1,-,-,CASSQDRLTPGFSGNTIYF,TGCGCCAGCAGCCAAGATCGGTTAACACCGGGGTTCTCTGGAAACACCATATATTTT
TRBJ2-3,TRBV6-2/TRBV6-3,TRBD2,few,CASLDELAQSTDTQYF,TGTGCCAGCCTAGATGAACTAGCGCAAAGCACAGATACGCAGTATTTT
TRBJ2-7,TRBV7-9,-,-,CASSLFSRAGAEQYF,TGTGCCAGCAGCTTATTTTCTCGGGCAGGGGCCGAGCAGTACTTC
TRBJ2-3,TRBV12-3/TRBV12-4,-,-,CASTSTGTDTQYF,TGTGCCAGCACAAGCACTGGCACAGATACGCAGTATTTT
TRBJ1-2,TRBV18,-,few,CASSPTDTGGQEGYTF,TGTGCCAGCTCACCAACTGACACCGGGGGGCAGGAGGGCTACACCTTC
TRBJ1-1,TRBV6-1,-,hyperexpanded,CASSVTRNTEAFF,TGTGCCAGCAGCGTAACACGGAACACTGAAGCTTTCTTT
TRBJ2-2,TRBV20-1,-,few,CSAAGANTGELFF,TGCAGTGCTGCGGGTGCGAACACCGGGGAGCTGTTTTTT
TRBJ2-3,TRBV18,-,medium-sized,CASSPKLEGDTQYF,TGTGCCAGCTCACCCAAGTTAGAAGGAGATACGCAGTATTTT
TRBJ2-5,TRBV27,-,-,CASSLSRGTETQYF,TGTGCCAGCAGTTTATCGCGAGGGACAGAGACCCAGTACTTC
TRBJ1-5,TRBV2,-,medium-sized,CASSVEGGQPQHF,TGTGCCAGCAGTGTCGAGGGCGGGCAGCCCCAGCATTTT
TRBJ2-5,TRBV20-1,-,once,CSARVPLTGGETQYF,TGCAGTGCTAGAGTCCCACTCACAGGAGGGGAGACCCAGTACTTC
TRBJ1-2,TRBV20-1,-,-,CSAIVGDNYGYTF,TGCAGTGCTATTGTAGGGGATAACTATGGCTACACCTTC
TRBJ2-7,TRBV5-1,-,few,CASSLLGPSYEQYF,TGCGCCAGCAGCTTGTTGGGACCGAGCTACGAGCAGTACTTC
TRBJ2-7,TRBV20-1,TRBD2,once,CSARAGLAGTYEQYF,TGCAGTGCGCGGGCGGGGCTAGCGGGGACCTACGAGCAGTACTTC
TRBJ1-2,TRBV20-1,TRBD1,few,CSARGQGARNGYTF,TGCAGTGCTAGAGGACAGGGGGCGCGGAATGGCTACACCTTC
TRBJ2-7,TRBV9,-,-,CASSARPSRDYEQYF,TGTGCCAGCAGCGCTCGCCCTTCCAGGGATTACGAGCAGTACTTC
TRBJ1-3,TRBV19,-,-,CASTPISGNTIYF,TGTGCCAGTACCCCTATCTCTGGAAACACCATATATTTT
TRBJ2-3,TRBV5-1,-,few,CASSLGWRGTDTQYF,TGCGCCAGCAGCTTGGGCTGGAGGGGTACAGATACGCAGTATTTT
TRBJ2-3,TRBV2,TRBD1,few,CASRTTGAADTQYF,TGTGCCAGCAGGACAACAGGGGCAGCAGATACGCAGTATTTT
TRBJ2-7,TRBV20-1,-,-,CSARDYRGGGREQYF,TGCAGTGCTAGAGATTACAGGGGTGGGGGGCGCGAGCAGTACTTC
TRBJ1-2,TRBV5-1,TRBD1,-,CASSITDRGDYGYTF,TGCGCCAGCAGCATTACCGACAGGGGGGACTATGGCTACACCTTC
TRBJ2-1,TRBV20-1,TRBD2,-,CSVGLAGGAEQFF,TGCAGTGTTGGGCTAGCGGGAGGTGCTGAGCAGTTCTTC
TRBJ1-1,TRBV6-1,-,-,CASSRGRNTEAFF,TGTGCCAGCAGTAGGGGGAGAAACACTGAAGCTTTCTTT
TRBJ1-1,TRBV4-1,-,-,CASSHRTGMNTEAFF,TGCGCCAGCAGCCATCGGACGGGGATGAACACTGAAGCTTTCTTT
TRBJ1-4,TRBV7-8,-,-,CASSQQAGQSNEKLFF,TGTGCCAGCAGCCAACAGGCCGGCCAGTCTAATGAAAAACTGTTTTTT
TRBJ2-7,TRBV19,-,-,CASSIDTLSYEQYF,TGTGCCAGTAGTATAGATACATTATCCTACGAGCAGTACTTC
TRBJ2-3,TRBV7-9,TRBD2,-,CASSSDWDTSGSADTQYF,TGTGCCAGCAGCTCGGATTGGGATACTAGCGGGAGTGCAGATACGCAGTATTTT
TRBJ1-2,TRBV28,TRBD1,-,CASSLLTGSYGYTF,TGTGCCAGCAGTTTGCTGACAGGGTCCTATGGCTACACCTTC
TRBJ1-5,TRBV19,TRBD1,-,CASSTSPTGGDQPQHF,TGTGCCAGTAGTACCTCACCGACAGGGGGCGATCAGCCCCAGCATTTT
TRBJ2-7,TRBV20-1,TRBD2,few,CSARGSGVGALYEQYF,TGCAGTGCTAGGGGCAGCGGGGTCGGTGCTTTGTACGAGCAGTACTTC
TRBJ1-3,TRBV7-9,-,few,CASSLWGGGSGNTIYF,TGTGCCAGCAGCTTATGGGGGGGCGGCTCTGGAAACACCATATATTTT
TRBJ2-5,TRBV5-4,TRBD1,-,CASSMGQNQETQYF,TGTGCCAGCAGCATGGGACAGAACCAAGAGACCCAGTACTTC
TRBJ2-2,TRBV7-9,-,-,CAGSPGTGELFF,TGTGCCGGCAGCCCCGGAACCGGGGAGCTGTTTTTT
TRBJ2-5,TRBV9,TRBD2,-,CASTPIAGGLETQYF,TGTGCCAGCACCCCGATAGCGGGAGGTTTAGAGACCCAGTACTTC